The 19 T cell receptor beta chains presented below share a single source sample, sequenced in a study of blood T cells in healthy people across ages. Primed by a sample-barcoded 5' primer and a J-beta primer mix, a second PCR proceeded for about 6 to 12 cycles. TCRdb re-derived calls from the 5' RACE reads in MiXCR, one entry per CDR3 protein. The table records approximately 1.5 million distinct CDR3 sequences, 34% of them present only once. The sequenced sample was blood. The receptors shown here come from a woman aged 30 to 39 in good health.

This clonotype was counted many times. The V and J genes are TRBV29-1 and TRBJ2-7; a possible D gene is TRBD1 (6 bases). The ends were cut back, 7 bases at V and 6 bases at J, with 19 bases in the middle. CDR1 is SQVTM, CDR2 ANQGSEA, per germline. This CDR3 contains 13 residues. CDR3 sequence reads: CSASQGRTGEQYF. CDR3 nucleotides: TGCAGCGCATCACAGGGAAGAACGGGCGAGCAGTACTTC.

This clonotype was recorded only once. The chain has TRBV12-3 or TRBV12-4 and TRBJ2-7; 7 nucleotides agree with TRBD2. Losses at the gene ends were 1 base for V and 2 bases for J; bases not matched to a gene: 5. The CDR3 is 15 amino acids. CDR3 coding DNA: TGTGCCAGCAGTTTAGGGGCGGGAGTCACCTACGAGCAGTACTTC. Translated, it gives CASSLGAGVTYEQYF.

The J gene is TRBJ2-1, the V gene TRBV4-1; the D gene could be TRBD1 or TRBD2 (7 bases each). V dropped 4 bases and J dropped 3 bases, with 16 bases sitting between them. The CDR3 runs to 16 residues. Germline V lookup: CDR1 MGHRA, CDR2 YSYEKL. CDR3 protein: CASSPAGGDIYNEQFF. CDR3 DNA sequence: TGCGCCAGCAGCCCCGCAGGGGGGGACATCTACAATGAGCAGTTCTTC.

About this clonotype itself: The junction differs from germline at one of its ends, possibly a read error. CDR3 in amino acids: CASSLRGGDYAQYF. Written as DNA, the CDR3 is TGTGCCAGCAGCTTAAGAGGGGGAGATTACGCGCAGTACTTC. J is TRBJ2-1 and V is TRBV7-8; perhaps TRBD1 as D (6 bases). The DNA end is a closer match to TRBJ2-7, so the J assignment may be wrong. The CDR3 runs 14 residues. Germline-derived CDR1 and CDR2 are SGHVS and FQNEAQ.

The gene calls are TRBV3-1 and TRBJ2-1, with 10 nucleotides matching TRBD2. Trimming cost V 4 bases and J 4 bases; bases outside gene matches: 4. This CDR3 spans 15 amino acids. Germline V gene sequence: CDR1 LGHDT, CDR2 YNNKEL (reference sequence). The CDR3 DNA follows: TGTGCCAGCAGCCGAGCGGGAGGGGAGTACAATGAGCAGTTCTTC. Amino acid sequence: CASSRAGGEYNEQFF.

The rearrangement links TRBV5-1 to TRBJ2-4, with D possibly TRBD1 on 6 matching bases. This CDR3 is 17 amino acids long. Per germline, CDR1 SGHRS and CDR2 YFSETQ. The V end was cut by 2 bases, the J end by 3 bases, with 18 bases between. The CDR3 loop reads CASSLGSGVIGKNIQYF. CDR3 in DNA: TGCGCCAGCAGCTTAGGATCAGGGGTCATTGGCAAAAACATTCAGTACTTC.

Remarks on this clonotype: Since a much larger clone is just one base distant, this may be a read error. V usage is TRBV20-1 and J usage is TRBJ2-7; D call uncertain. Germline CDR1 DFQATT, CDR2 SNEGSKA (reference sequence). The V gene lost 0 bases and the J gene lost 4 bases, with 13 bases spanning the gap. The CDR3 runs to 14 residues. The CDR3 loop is CSARDSWKTYEQYF. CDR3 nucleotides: TGCAGTGCTAGAGATAGTTGGAAGACTTACGAGCAGTACTTC.

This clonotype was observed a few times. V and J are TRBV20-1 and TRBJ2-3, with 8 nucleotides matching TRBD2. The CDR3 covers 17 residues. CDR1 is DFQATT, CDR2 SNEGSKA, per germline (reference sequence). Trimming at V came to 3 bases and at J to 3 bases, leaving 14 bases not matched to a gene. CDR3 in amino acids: CSARSYGIAGHTDTQYF. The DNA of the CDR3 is TGCAGTGCTAGGTCATATGGAATAGCGGGGCATACAGATACGCAGTATTTT.

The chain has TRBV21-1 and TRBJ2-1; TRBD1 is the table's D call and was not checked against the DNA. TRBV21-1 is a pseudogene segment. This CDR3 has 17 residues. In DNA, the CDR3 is TGTGCCAGCAGCAAAGCGCGGGGGCAGGGGGCGAACAATGAGCAGTTCTTC. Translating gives CASSKARGQGANNEQFF.

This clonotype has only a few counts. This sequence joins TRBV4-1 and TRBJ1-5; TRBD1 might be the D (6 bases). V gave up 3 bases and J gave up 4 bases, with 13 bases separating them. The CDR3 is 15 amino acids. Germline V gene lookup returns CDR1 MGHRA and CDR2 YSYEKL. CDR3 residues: CASSHEGQGNQPQHF. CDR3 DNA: TGCGCCAGCAGCCACGAGGGTCAGGGGAATCAGCCCCAGCATTTT.

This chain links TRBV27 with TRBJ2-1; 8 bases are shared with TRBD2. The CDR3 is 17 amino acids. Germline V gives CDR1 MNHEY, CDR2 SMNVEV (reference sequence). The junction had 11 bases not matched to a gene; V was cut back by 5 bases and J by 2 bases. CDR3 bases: TGTGCCAGCAGTCCTCCTGGGGGCGGGGGGACCTACAATGAGCAGTTCTTC. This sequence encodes CASSPPGGGGTYNEQFF.

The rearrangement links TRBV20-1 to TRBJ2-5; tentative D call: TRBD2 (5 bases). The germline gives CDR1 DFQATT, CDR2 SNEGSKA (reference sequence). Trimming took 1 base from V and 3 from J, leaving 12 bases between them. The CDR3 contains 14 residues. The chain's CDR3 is CSARGPEVEETQYF. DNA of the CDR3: TGCAGTGCTAGAGGGCCGGAGGTGGAAGAGACCCAGTACTTC.

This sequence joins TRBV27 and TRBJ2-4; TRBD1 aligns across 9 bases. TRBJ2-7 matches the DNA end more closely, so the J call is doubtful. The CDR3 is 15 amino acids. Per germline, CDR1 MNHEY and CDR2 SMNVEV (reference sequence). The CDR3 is CASSHGTGIEYEQYF. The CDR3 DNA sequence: TGTGCCAGCAGTCACGGGACAGGGATTGAGTACGAGCAGTACTTC.

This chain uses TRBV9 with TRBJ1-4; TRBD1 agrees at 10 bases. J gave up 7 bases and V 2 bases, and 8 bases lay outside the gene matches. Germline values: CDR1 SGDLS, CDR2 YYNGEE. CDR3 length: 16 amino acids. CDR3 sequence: CASSVGPGQGSEKLFF. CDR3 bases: TGTGCCAGCAGCGTCGGACCGGGACAGGGGAGTGAAAAACTGTTTTTT.

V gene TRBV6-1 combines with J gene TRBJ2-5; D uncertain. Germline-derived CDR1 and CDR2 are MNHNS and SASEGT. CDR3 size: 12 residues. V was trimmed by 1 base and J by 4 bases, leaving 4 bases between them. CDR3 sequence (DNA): TGTGCCAGCAGTGAAGACGGAGAGACCCAGTACTTC. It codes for CASSEDGETQYF.

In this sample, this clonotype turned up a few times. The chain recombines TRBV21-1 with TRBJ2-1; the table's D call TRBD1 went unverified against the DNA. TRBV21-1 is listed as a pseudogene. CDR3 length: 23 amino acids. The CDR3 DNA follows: TGTGCCAGCAGCAAAGCGGGGGTGGGACAGGGTCTATCAAGATCTAAACTTTACAATGAGCAGTTCTTC. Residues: CASSKAGVGQGLSRSKLYNEQFF.

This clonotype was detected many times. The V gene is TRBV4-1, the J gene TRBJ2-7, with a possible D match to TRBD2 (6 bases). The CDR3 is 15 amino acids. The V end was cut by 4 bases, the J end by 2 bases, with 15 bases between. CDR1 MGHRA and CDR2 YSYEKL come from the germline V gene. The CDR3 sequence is CASSPAGLAAYEQYF. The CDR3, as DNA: TGCGCCAGCAGCCCTGCGGGACTGGCCGCCTACGAGCAGTACTTC.

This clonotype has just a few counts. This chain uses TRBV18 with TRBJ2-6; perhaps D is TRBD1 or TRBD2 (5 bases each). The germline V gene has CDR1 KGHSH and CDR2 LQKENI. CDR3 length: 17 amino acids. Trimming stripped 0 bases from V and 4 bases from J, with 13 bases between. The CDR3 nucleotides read TGTGCCAGCTCACCACCCCGGGACCCTCTGGGGGCCAACGTCCTGACTTTC. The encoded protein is CASSPPRDPLGANVLTF. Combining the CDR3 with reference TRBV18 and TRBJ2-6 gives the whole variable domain NAGVMQNPRHLVRRRGQEARLRCSPMKGHSHVYWYRQLPEEGLKFMVYLQKENIIDESGMPKERFSAEFPKEGPSILRIQQVVRGDSAAYFCASSPPRDPLGANVLTFGAGSRLTVL.

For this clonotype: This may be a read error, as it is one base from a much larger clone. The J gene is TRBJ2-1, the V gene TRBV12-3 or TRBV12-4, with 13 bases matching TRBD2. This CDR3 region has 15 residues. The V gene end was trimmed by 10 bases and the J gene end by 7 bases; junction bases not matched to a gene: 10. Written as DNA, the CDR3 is TGTGCCACATCCTGGACTAGCGGGAGTGCAAATGAGCAGTTCTTC. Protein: CATSWTSGSANEQFF.